Below, 15 T cell receptor beta chains from the same sample are listed, as sequenced in a study of high-grade serous ovarian cancer treatment subgroups (dated by TCRdb to about 2021). Collection of tumor samples took place before definitive surgery or chemotherapy. The library was built by means of the immunoSEQ multiplex PCR assay. TCRdb mirrors the immuneACCESS table, restricted to in-frame sequences. Some clones are absent from its copies; in checked studies, under half trace to an unresolved V gene, and the reason for the others is unknown. The sample yields about 5,700 clones; 60% to 80% were counted once. The ten top clones hold roughly 14% of the sample. The sample was tumor tissue. These receptors came from a human donor with high-grade serous ovarian cancer.

About this clone: Other DNA sequences from this sample encode an identical CDR3 as well. This chain joins TRBV20-1 and TRBJ2-5, with D unresolved. Deletions cut 0 bases from V and 5 bases from J, with 4 bases between. This CDR3 has 11 amino acids. Germline V gene data show CDR1 as DFQATT and CDR2 as SNEGSKA (reference sequence). The CDR3 DNA sequence: TGCAGTGCTAGAGAGGGGGAGACCCAGTACTTC. Translation: CSAREGETQYF.

The chain has TRBV18 and TRBJ1-5; a possible D gene is TRBD1 (5 bases). Germline V CDR1 and CDR2: KGHSH, LQKENI. CDR3 length equals 15 residues. Trimming took 3 bases from V and 7 from J, leaving 16 bases between them. The CDR3 nucleotides read TGTGCCAGCTCACCCCTTGGACACCCGAACCAGCCCCAGCATTTT. It translates to CASSPLGHPNQPQHF.

The V and J genes are TRBV27 and TRBJ1-6; D unresolved. V lost 10 bases, J lost 0 bases, and 13 bases lay in between. The CDR3 sequence is 15 residues long. CDR1 is MNHEY, CDR2 SMNVEV, per germline (reference sequence). The CDR3 loop is CATSPSLSYNSPLHF. In DNA, the CDR3 is TGTGCCACGAGTCCCAGCCTCTCCTATAATTCACCCCTCCACTTT.

CDR3 nucleotides: TGCGCCAGCACCGGGACAGGGAGCTCCAACTATGGCTACACCTTC. Residues: CASTGTGSSNYGYTF. This chain uses TRBV5-1 with TRBJ1-2; 9 bases line up with TRBD1. Germline CDR1 SGHRS, CDR2 YFSETQ. V shed 6 bases and J 2 bases; nucleotides not matched to a gene: 8. The CDR3 is made up of 15 amino acids.

This clone turned up a few times. The chain joins TRBV7-2 to TRBJ2-1; D is unresolved. CDR3 length equals 15 residues. Germline CDR1 is SGHTA and CDR2 is FQGNSA. Trimming left V 0 bases short and J 7 bases short, with 13 bases between. In DNA, the CDR3 is TGTGCCAGCAGCTTAGCTAGGCAGAGTAGGAATGAGCAGTTCTTC. Translated, it gives CASSLARQSRNEQFF.

The V gene is TRBV7-6, the J gene TRBJ1-2, with D tentatively TRBD1 (5 bases). V gave up 5 bases and J gave up 5 bases, with 9 bases separating them. This CDR3 contains 12 residues. Germline loops: CDR1 SGHVS, CDR2 FNYEAQ. The CDR3 nucleotides are TGTGCCAGCAGCGGGGGTTTTTATGGCTACACCTTC. Residues: CASSGGFYGYTF.

The rearrangement joins TRBV7-7 to TRBJ2-3; 8 bases align to TRBD2. Germline CDR1 reads SSHAT; CDR2 reads FNYEAQ (reference sequence). CDR3 length: 14 amino acids. The trim removed 8 bases at V and 6 bases at J, leaving 10 bases unmatched. The CDR3 region is CASGPGGGRDTQYF. As DNA, the CDR3 is TGTGCCAGCGGTCCGGGGGGGGGCCGTGATACGCAGTATTTT. Based on the CDR3 plus reference TRBV7-7 and TRBJ2-3, the full variable domain is GAGVSQSPRYKVTKRGQDVTLRCDPISSHATLYWYQQALGQGPEFLTYFNYEAQPDKSGLPSDRFSAERPEGSISTLTIQRTEQRDSAMYRCASGPGGGRDTQYFGPGTRLTVL.

This chain uses TRBV7-2 with TRBJ1-5; possibly TRBD1 for D (5 bases). Trimming cost V 5 bases and J 15 bases, with 23 bases left between them. Germline-derived CDR1 and CDR2 are SGHTA and FQGNSA. CDR3 size: 14 residues. The CDR3 bases are TGTGCCAGCAGCCAAGATTATGGGGCAGGGATGAGGCATTTT. It codes for CASSQDYGAGMRHF. The full variable domain, rest sourced from reference TRBV7-2 and TRBJ1-5, is GAGVSQSPSNKVTEKGKDVELRCDPISGHTALYWYRQSLGQGLEFLIYFQGNSAPDKSGLPSDRFSAERTGGSVSTLTIQRTQQEDSAVYLCASSQDYGAGMRHFGDGTRLSIL.

The rearrangement uses TRBV19 and TRBJ1-1; D not certain. V lost 10 bases to trimming and J lost 1 base, with 13 bases between them. Germline V gives CDR1 LNHDA, CDR2 SQIVND (reference sequence). The CDR3 spans 13 residues. CDR3 bases: TGTGCCACCGATGCCCGTCAGAACACTGAAGCTTTCTTT. Translation: CATDARQNTEAFF.

V and J are TRBV2 and TRBJ1-1; 7 nucleotides agree with TRBD1. The trim removed 2 bases at V and 3 bases at J, leaving 15 bases unmatched. In germline, CDR1 is SNHLY, CDR2 FYNNEI. The CDR3 is made up of 18 amino acids. The DNA of the CDR3 is TGTGCCAGCAGTGAAAGTATGAGACAGGGTGGGGAGGACACTGAAGCTTTCTTT. It specifies CASSESMRQGGEDTEAFF.

The J gene is TRBJ2-1, the V gene TRBV7-9; D assignment may be TRBD1 or TRBD2 (6 bases each). V was cut by 5 bases and J by 12 bases, with 11 bases left in between. The CDR3 covers 11 residues. Germline V gene lookup returns CDR1 SEHNR and CDR2 FQNEAQ (reference sequence). CDR3 sequence reads: CASSRGRGQFF. CDR3 DNA sequence: TGTGCCAGCAGCCGGGGGCGGGGGCAGTTCTTC.

The chain couples TRBV28 to TRBJ1-1; D ambiguous. Germline CDR1 reads MDHEN; CDR2 reads SYDVKM. The germline V and J ends were trimmed by 1 base and 5 bases, with 11 bases remaining between them. This CDR3 has 14 amino acids. Here the CDR3 reads CASSLYGLRTEAFF. CDR3 coding DNA: TGTGCCAGCAGTTTATACGGGCTGCGGACTGAAGCTTTCTTT.

The genes are TRBV16 and TRBJ1-6; D ambiguous. The V and J ends lost 1 base and 0 bases respectively, with 10 bases between them. There are 17 residues in the CDR3. The germline V gene encodes CDR1 KGHSY and CDR2 FQNENV. The CDR3 is CASSQFQSGSYNSPLHF. Written as DNA, the CDR3 is TGTGCCAGCAGCCAATTTCAATCGGGCTCCTATAATTCACCCCTCCACTTT.

In its sample, this clone is medium-sized. The chain uses TRBV7-2 and TRBJ1-1; possibly TRBD1 for D (6 bases). Trimming removed 6 bases at V and 1 base at J, with 9 bases between. This CDR3 is built from 13 residues. CDR1 SGHTA and CDR2 FQGNSA come from the germline V gene. Written as DNA, the CDR3 is TGTGCCAGCAGTACAGGGAGGAACACTGAAGCTTTCTTT. Its protein is CASSTGRNTEAFF.

This clone was observed a few times. V is TRBV5-1 and J is TRBJ2-7; possibly TRBD1 for D (6 bases). Trimming took 0 bases from V and 4 from J, leaving 11 bases between them. Germline assignment: CDR1 SGHRS and CDR2 YFSETQ. The CDR3 runs 14 residues. The CDR3 region is CASSLVPGEYEQYF. The CDR3 DNA reads as TGCGCCAGCAGCTTGGTTCCAGGGGAATACGAGCAGTACTTC. Full variable domain (missing parts from reference TRBV5-1 and TRBJ2-7): KAGVTQTPRYLIKTRGQQVTLSCSPISGHRSVSWYQQTPGQGLQFLFEYFSETQRNKGNFPGRFSGRQFSNSRSEMNVSTLELGDSALYLCASSLVPGEYEQYFGPGTRLTVT.